The T cell receptor beta chain under discussion was sequenced for a study of T cell responses to AZD1222 COVID-19 vaccine. Clones were sequenced by immunoSEQ multiplex PCR, and TCRdb holds only the in-frame ones, with some missing. Among roughly 80,000 clones listed, roughly 88% were seen once. Overall study results and limits: Vaccination with two AZD1222 doses was followed by a rise in Spike-specific TCR breadth and depth.

Germline V gene sequence: CDR1 SEHNR, CDR2 FQNEAQ (reference sequence). This CDR3 is built from 13 residues. Trimming pared 2 bases from V and 2 bases from J, leaving 6 bases between. Comment on this clone: Its antigen is still unknown. The sample has other DNA sequences that encode this CDR3 too.

The chain combines TRBV7-9 with TRBJ1-2; no firm D call. This clonotype was obtained from an adult in good health. Source: peripheral blood, taken on day 0 of MenACWY control vaccination. The CDR3 nucleotides read TGTGCCAGCAGCTTACCTGGGAACTATGGCTACACCTTC. This codes for CASSLPGNYGYTF. Full variable domain (remainder filled in from reference TRBV7-9 and TRBJ1-2): DTGVSQNPRHKITKRGQNVTFRCDPISEHNRLYWYRQTLGQGPEFLTYFQNEAQLEKSRLLSDRFSAERPKGSFSTLEIQRTEQGDSAMYLCASSLPGNYGYTFGSGTRLTVV.